The 10 T cell receptor beta chains below were found in one sample sequenced in a study of CD8 T cells in Susac syndrome. Random hexamers were used to reverse transcribe the RNA input (about 0.45 to 1 ug). TCRdb analysed the immunoSEQ multiplex PCR reads with MiXCR anew, one entry per CDR3 protein. The table includes under 200,000 distinct CDR3 sequences, more than 85% detected once. The sequenced sample was CD4+ T cells from PBMCs. The receptors derive from a human donor with Susac syndrome.

This clonotype has only one observation. The genes are TRBV20-1 and TRBJ1-5; a weak D match, TRBD1 (5 bases). Germline CDR1 is DFQATT and CDR2 is SNEGSKA (reference sequence). The germline V and J ends were trimmed by 4 bases and 9 bases, with 19 bases remaining between them. This CDR3 has 14 residues. CDR3 in DNA: TGCAGTGCTAAGACCGGGACCTCTTACAGGCCCCAGCATTTT. As protein: CSAKTGTSYRPQHF.

The CDR3 region has the DNA TGCAGTGCTTGGGGGGGAACGTACCAAGAGACCCAGTACTTC. Translating it yields CSAWGGTYQETQYF. The chain recombines TRBV20-1 with TRBJ2-5; 7 bases agree with TRBD2. J lost 0 bases, V lost 5 bases, and 6 bases had no gene match. The CDR3 runs 14 residues. CDR1 and CDR2 (germline): DFQATT, SNEGSKA (reference sequence).

The chain recombines TRBV28 with TRBJ2-7; D possibly corresponds to TRBD1 (5 bases). V lost 7 bases and J 0 bases, leaving 13 bases between the germline ends. Germline CDR1 and CDR2: MDHEN and SYDVKM. The CDR3 has 14 amino acids. Here the CDR3 reads CASTDSRNSYEQYF. In DNA, the CDR3 is TGTGCCAGCACCGACAGCCGTAACTCCTACGAGCAGTACTTC.

The chain combines TRBV15 with TRBJ2-7; 10 nucleotides line up with TRBD1. The CDR3 consists of 14 residues. Germline V gene lookup returns CDR1 LNHNV and CDR2 YYDKDF (reference sequence). Germline trimming cut 3 bases from V and 5 bases from J; bases unmatched to any gene: 4. The CDR3 region has the DNA TGTGCCACCAGCAGCGGACAGGGGGAGGACGAGCAGTACTTC. This encodes CATSSGQGEDEQYF.

The gene calls are TRBV7-2 and TRBJ2-1; tentatively, D is TRBD1 (5 bases). Per the germline V gene, CDR1 is SGHTA and CDR2 is FQGNSA. This CDR3 contains 14 residues. V was clipped by 0 bases and J by 8 bases, with 11 bases between them. The CDR3 nucleotides are TGTGCCAGCAGCTTAGCTCTTGGGGCCGATGAGCAGTTCTTC. The encoded protein is CASSLALGADEQFF.

The rearrangement joins TRBV6-5 to TRBJ1-5; 9 bases match TRBD1. V trimming: 10 bases; J trimming: 4 bases; junction bases outside the gene matches: 2. The CDR3 is 12 amino acids. Germline-derived CDR1 and CDR2 are MNHEY and SVGAGI. In DNA form, the CDR3 reads TGTGCCATGGGGACAGGGAATCAGCCCCAGCATTTT. Amino acid sequence: CAMGTGNQPQHF.

The V and J genes are TRBV28 and TRBJ2-7, with 8 bases fitting TRBD1. The germline CDR1 and CDR2 sequences are MDHEN and SYDVKM. V dropped 5 bases and J dropped 2; count of bases not matched to a gene: 5. This CDR3 spans 14 amino acids. The CDR3 nucleotides are TGTGCCAGCAGTCACCAGGGGGCTGCCTACGAGCAGTACTTC. This sequence encodes CASSHQGAAYEQYF.

The chain joins TRBV6-5 to TRBJ2-7; TRBD1 agrees at 8 bases. The CDR3 has 16 residues. From germline, CDR1 is MNHEY and CDR2 SVGAGI. V lost 2 bases, J lost 3 bases, and 9 bases stayed unmatched. The CDR3, as DNA: TGTGCCAGCAGTTACCGCGACAGGGGCCTTAGCTACGAGCAGTACTTC. Its translation is CASSYRDRGLSYEQYF.

The gene calls are TRBV19 and TRBJ2-5; D possibly corresponds to TRBD2 (6 bases). The CDR3 covers 16 residues. V lost 5 bases and J 5 bases, leaving 21 bases between the germline ends. Germline V gene lookup returns CDR1 LNHDA and CDR2 SQIVND (reference sequence). CDR3 in DNA: TGTGCCAGTAGTCCCCCGGACTACCCAAGGAGGGAGACCCAGTACTTC. It encodes CASSPPDYPRRETQYF.

The chain employs TRBV6-1 and TRBJ2-2; TRBD1 aligns across 7 bases. V was clipped by 6 bases and J by 3 bases; unmatched bases: 10. The CDR3 is 16 amino acids. The germline gives CDR1 MNHNS, CDR2 SASEGT. DNA for the CDR3: TGTGCCAGCAGCGACCTCACAGGGGTTCACACCGGGGAGCTGTTTTTT. This translates into CASSDLTGVHTGELFF.